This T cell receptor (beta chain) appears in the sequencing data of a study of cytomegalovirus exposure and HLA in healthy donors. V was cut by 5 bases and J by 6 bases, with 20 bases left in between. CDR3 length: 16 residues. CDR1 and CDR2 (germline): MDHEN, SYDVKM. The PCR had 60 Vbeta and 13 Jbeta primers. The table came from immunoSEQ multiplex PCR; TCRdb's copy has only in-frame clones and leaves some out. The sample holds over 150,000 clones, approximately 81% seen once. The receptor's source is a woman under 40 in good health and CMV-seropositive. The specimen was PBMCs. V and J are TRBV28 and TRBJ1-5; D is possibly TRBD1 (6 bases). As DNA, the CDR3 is TGTGCCAGCAGTCTGTTCGGCGGGGGCGCGTTTCAGCCCCAGCATTTT. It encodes CASSLFGGGAFQPQHF.